The next 31 T cell receptor beta chains were all read from a single sample in a study of blood T cell repertoires in COVID-19. TCRdb keeps only in-frame clones here, not all; method: immunoSEQ multiplex PCR. In the table there are about 160,000 clones, approximately 84% of which are singletons. Material: peripheral blood. The receptor set was obtained from a woman aged 45-59 years with COVID-19, enrolled during active disease.

Of note for this clone: Other nucleotide sequences from this sample produce the same CDR3. The rearrangement links TRBV7-9 to TRBJ1-1; TRBD1 matches at 8 bases. Trimming cost V 1 base and J 6 bases; bases outside gene matches: 4. CDR1 and CDR2 from the germline V gene are SEHNR and FQNEAQ (reference sequence). The CDR3 covers 14 residues. In DNA form, the CDR3 reads TGTGCCAGCAGCTTAGGTCAGGGGGCGGCTGAAGCTTTCTTT. Amino acids: CASSLGQGAAEAFF.

The chain couples TRBV3-1 (or the pseudogene TRBV3-2) to TRBJ2-1; TRBD2 agrees at 7 bases. Germline V lookup: CDR1 LGHDT, CDR2 YNNKEL (reference sequence). Trimming took 4 bases from V and 10 from J; bases not matched to a gene: 13. The CDR3 has 15 amino acids. CDR3 protein: CASSPRLTISGEQFF. For the CDR3, the DNA is TGTGCCAGCAGCCCCCGCCTGACGATTAGCGGGGAGCAGTTCTTC.

The chain uses TRBV30 and TRBJ1-5; 7 bases match TRBD1. The germline gives CDR1 GTSNPN, CDR2 SVGIG (reference sequence). The trim removed 7 bases at V and 2 bases at J, leaving 5 bases unmatched. This CDR3 has 13 residues. DNA of the CDR3: TGTGCCTCCGGGACAGAAGGCAATCAGCCCCAGCATTTT. The encoded protein is CASGTEGNQPQHF.

The V and J genes are TRBV13 and TRBJ2-6, with 13 nucleotides matching TRBD2. V trimming: 4 bases; J trimming: 0 bases; junction bases outside the gene matches: 6. The germline gives CDR1 PRHDT, CDR2 FYEKMQ (reference sequence). There are 19 residues in the CDR3. The CDR3: CASSSGTSGDRSGANVLTF. CDR3 nucleotides: TGTGCCAGCAGCTCGGGGACTAGCGGGGATCGCTCTGGGGCCAACGTCCTGACTTTC. Complete variable domain (other parts from reference TRBV13 and TRBJ2-6): AAGVIQSPRHLIKEKRETATLKCYPIPRHDTVYWYQQGPGQDPQFLISFYEKMQSDKGSIPDRFSAQQFSDYHSELNMSSLELGDSALYFCASSSGTSGDRSGANVLTFGAGSRLTVL.

V usage is TRBV18 and J usage is TRBJ2-7; TRBD1 matches at 8 bases. Germline CDR1 is KGHSH and CDR2 is LQKENI. The J segment lost 3 bases and the V segment lost 4 bases, leaving 5 bases of the junction unmatched. The CDR3 spans 14 residues. The CDR3: CASSHPGQVYEQYF. CDR3 DNA: TGTGCCAGCTCACACCCGGGACAGGTCTACGAGCAGTACTTC.

V is TRBV6-5 and J is TRBJ1-2; a weak D match, TRBD1 (5 bases). V gave up 1 base and J gave up 6 bases, with 18 bases separating them. CDR1 is MNHEY and CDR2 is SVGAGI in the germline V gene. The CDR3 runs 16 residues. The CDR3 is CASSYLGEGTGNGYTF. Written as DNA, the CDR3 is TGTGCCAGCAGTTACTTGGGGGAAGGGACTGGGAATGGCTACACCTTC.

V is TRBV11-2 and J is TRBJ1-2, with a tentative D call TRBD1 (5 bases). The CDR3 spans 15 residues. Germline CDR1 SGHAT, CDR2 FQNNGV. V was clipped by 5 bases and J by 4 bases, with 17 bases between them. The CDR3 reads CASSQEAGGGYGYTF. CDR3 nucleotides: TGTGCCAGCAGCCAGGAGGCGGGGGGAGGCTATGGCTACACCTTC.

This clone was seen more than once but under ten times. The chain is built from TRBV12-3 or TRBV12-4 and TRBJ1-1, with 7 positions matching TRBD1. The CDR3 extends over 13 amino acids. Trimming cost V 5 bases and J 5 bases; bases outside gene matches: 5. CDR3 protein: CASSTDRATEAFF. CDR3 nucleotides: TGTGCCAGCAGTACCGACAGGGCTACTGAAGCTTTCTTT.

The chain employs TRBV7-2 and TRBJ1-3; 9 bases align to TRBD1. The length of the CDR3 is 15 residues. The junction had 2 bases not matched to a gene; V was cut back by 2 bases and J by 3 bases. Germline lookup yields CDR1 SGHTA and CDR2 FQGNSA. DNA of the CDR3: TGTGCCAGCAGCTTAACAGGGGGCTTTGGAAACACCATATATTTT. This gives the protein CASSLTGGFGNTIYF.

The genes are TRBV19 and TRBJ1-2; perhaps TRBD1 as D (6 bases). The CDR3 has 12 residues. Trimming removed 5 bases from V and 6 bases from J, with 10 bases in between. The germline CDR1 and CDR2 sequences are LNHDA and SQIVND (reference sequence). The CDR3 loop reads CASSPGQHGYTF. In DNA form, the CDR3 reads TGTGCCAGTAGTCCAGGACAGCATGGCTACACCTTC.

This sequence joins TRBV11-2 and TRBJ2-7; TRBD2 matches at 9 bases. CDR3 size: 17 residues. CDR1 and CDR2 from the germline V gene are SGHAT and FQNNGV. J gave up 1 base and V 5 bases, and 12 bases lay outside the gene matches. CDR3 sequence: CASSITGLASRSYEQYF. CDR3 DNA: TGTGCCAGCAGCATAACGGGACTAGCCTCGAGATCCTACGAGCAGTACTTC.

About this clone: The junction differs from germline at one of its ends, possibly a read error. This rearrangement joins TRBV7-7 to TRBJ2-1, with TRBD1 as a possible D gene (5 bases). There are 15 residues in the CDR3. Germline CDR1 is SSHAT and CDR2 is FNYEAQ (reference sequence). Here the CDR3 reads CASSLGAGRDNEQFF. The CDR3 DNA reads TGTGCTAGCAGCTTAGGCGCAGGGCGAGACAATGAGCAGTTCTTC.

As DNA, the CDR3 is TGCAGCGTTGCACAGTCCCTGAACACTGAAGCTTTCTTT. It yields the protein CSVAQSLNTEAFF. This chain connects TRBV29-1 to TRBJ1-1; the D is unclear. V lost 4 bases and J lost 0, with 9 bases in between. This CDR3 is 13 amino acids long. Per germline, CDR1 SQVTM and CDR2 ANQGSEA.

This rearrangement joins TRBV2 to TRBJ1-4, with D tentatively TRBD1 (6 bases). The CDR3 consists of 14 residues. Germline V lookup: CDR1 SNHLY, CDR2 FYNNEI. V was pared by 4 bases and J by 8 bases, with 14 bases between. The CDR3 spells CASSGGGGREKLFF. CDR3 nucleotide sequence: TGTGCCAGCAGTGGAGGGGGGGGTCGAGAAAAACTGTTTTTT.

V gene TRBV30 combines with J gene TRBJ2-6, with D uncertain. The ends were cut back, 8 bases at V and 2 bases at J, with 13 bases in the middle. Germline V gene sequence: CDR1 GTSNPN, CDR2 SVGIG (reference sequence). This CDR3 comprises 14 residues. The CDR3 region has the DNA TGTGCCCACGGGTCCGGTACTGGGGCCAACGTCCTGACTTTC. Translating it yields CAHGSGTGANVLTF.

This sequence joins TRBV4-3 and TRBJ1-5, with D hard to call. Germline CDR1 is LGHNA and CDR2 is YSLEER. The CDR3 length is 13 residues. V gave up 0 bases and J gave up 6 bases, with 6 bases separating them. CDR3 sequence (DNA): TGCGCCAGCAGCCAAGAATTTAGTCAGCCCCAGCATTTT. Residues: CASSQEFSQPQHF.

V usage is TRBV2 and J usage is TRBJ1-2; D gene uncertain. The CDR3 covers 13 residues. Trimming took off 2 bases at V and 7 bases at J, with 11 bases between the two ends. Germline V gene sequence: CDR1 SNHLY, CDR2 FYNNEI. The CDR3 coding sequence is TGTGCCAGCAGTGAACGCAGTCCGTCTGGCTACACCTTC. Its protein product is CASSERSPSGYTF.

The rearrangement links TRBV6-1 to TRBJ2-5, with D possibly being TRBD1 (5 bases). The length of the CDR3 is 16 residues. The germline gives CDR1 MNHNS, CDR2 SASEGT. V shed 4 bases and J shed 2 bases, with 17 bases lying between them. The CDR3 coding sequence is TGTGCCAGCAGTGGCCCGATCTTGGGGCCTCAAGAGACCCAGTACTTC. It yields the protein CASSGPILGPQETQYF.

The chain couples TRBV19 to TRBJ1-1, with 9 positions matching TRBD1. The J segment lost 5 bases and the V segment lost 10 bases, leaving 8 bases of the junction unmatched. Germline assignment: CDR1 LNHDA and CDR2 SQIVND (reference sequence). The CDR3 has 13 amino acids. CDR3 sequence: CATTGGSRTEAFF. Here the CDR3 DNA reads TGTGCCACCACAGGGGGCTCTAGGACTGAAGCTTTCTTT.

This clone has more than one count but fewer than ten. The CDR3 here is CASRPGLAGGNTGELFF. CDR3 in DNA: TGTGCCAGCAGGCCGGGACTAGCGGGGGGGAACACCGGGGAGCTGTTTTTT. The chain joins TRBV5-4 to TRBJ2-2; 15 nucleotides line up with TRBD2. The CDR3 is made up of 17 amino acids. J was trimmed by 1 base and V by 5 bases; bases with no gene match: 3. CDR1 SGHNT and CDR2 YYREEE come from the germline V gene (reference sequence).

V usage is TRBV12-3 or TRBV12-4 and J usage is TRBJ1-2, with TRBD1 matching 7 bases. Trimming cost V 2 bases and J 8 bases; bases outside gene matches: 5. The CDR3 runs to 13 residues. Here the CDR3 DNA reads TGTGCCAGCAGTTTATCGGGGGACAGCGGCTACACCTTC. It codes for CASSLSGDSGYTF.

V is TRBV28 and J is TRBJ1-2, with 9 positions matching TRBD1. The junction had 11 bases not matched to a gene; V was cut back by 1 base and J by 8 bases. Germline V gene sequence: CDR1 MDHEN, CDR2 SYDVKM. The CDR3 length is 16 residues. The CDR3 loop reads CASSLLGRQGVGGYTF. In DNA, the CDR3 is TGTGCCAGCAGTTTATTGGGCCGACAGGGGGTGGGCGGCTACACCTTC.

J is TRBJ1-5 and V is TRBV10-3, with 11 bases matching TRBD1. The CDR3 runs 13 residues. The V and J ends lost 9 bases and 4 bases, in that order; junction bases with no gene match: 2. The germline V gene encodes CDR1 ENHRY and CDR2 SYGVKD. The CDR3 loop is CAIGQGANQPQHF. The DNA for the CDR3 is TGTGCCATAGGACAGGGGGCGAATCAGCCCCAGCATTTT.

This clone has only a few counts. J is TRBJ2-2 and V is TRBV2, with 12 bases fitting TRBD2. The CDR3 has 14 amino acids. V lost 6 bases to trimming and J lost 7 bases; unmatched junction nucleotides: 3. Germline V gene sequence: CDR1 SNHLY, CDR2 FYNNEI. In DNA form, the CDR3 reads TGTGCCAGCAGCATGGGACTAGCGGGCGGGGAGCTGTTTTTT. Translation gives CASSMGLAGGELFF.

The V gene is TRBV7-2, the J gene TRBJ2-2; TRBD2 aligns across 7 bases. The CDR3 covers 16 residues. Germline lookup yields CDR1 SGHTA and CDR2 FQGNSA. J was trimmed by 2 bases and V by 4 bases; bases with no gene match: 7. The CDR3 loop reads CASSWEGRLNTGELFF. CDR3 nucleotides: TGTGCCAGCAGCTGGGAGGGGAGACTTAACACCGGGGAGCTGTTTTTT.

The chain has TRBV2 and TRBJ2-5; 12 positions agree with TRBD2. The CDR3 consists of 17 residues. J was trimmed by 7 bases and V by 7 bases; bases with no gene match: 16. Germline-derived CDR1 and CDR2 are SNHLY and FYNNEI. CDR3 in amino acids: CASIALLTSGGGRTQYF. CDR3 bases: TGTGCCAGCATCGCCCTATTGACTAGCGGGGGCGGGAGGACCCAGTACTTC.

V is TRBV2 and J is TRBJ1-1; possibly TRBD1 for D (6 bases). Germline V gene sequence: CDR1 SNHLY, CDR2 FYNNEI. CDR3 length: 14 residues. Trimming shortened V by 8 bases and J by 0 bases, and 13 bases separated the two germline ends. Here the CDR3 reads CASGNRDMNTEAFF. The CDR3 nucleotides read TGTGCCAGCGGAAACAGGGATATGAACACTGAAGCTTTCTTT.

The rearrangement links TRBV14 to TRBJ2-1; a possible D gene is TRBD1 (6 bases). With 4 bases removed from V and 0 bases from J, the gap between germline ends came to 10 bases. Germline lookup yields CDR1 SGHDN and CDR2 FVKESK. The CDR3 totals 15 residues. CDR3 protein: CASSPHRVSYNEQFF. CDR3 nucleotide sequence: TGTGCCAGCAGCCCCCACAGGGTCTCCTACAATGAGCAGTTCTTC.

The gene calls are TRBV24-1 and TRBJ2-2; 7 positions agree with TRBD1. The CDR3 consists of 13 residues. Germline V gene data show CDR1 as KGHDR and CDR2 as SFDVKD. With V trimmed by 9 bases and J by 3 bases, 3 bases remained unmatched. This chain's CDR3 is CATRQGDTGELFF. DNA for the CDR3: TGTGCCACCCGGCAGGGGGACACCGGGGAGCTGTTTTTT.

The chain uses TRBV15 and TRBJ2-5; 8 bases agree with TRBD2. The ends lost 4 bases at V and 1 base at J; junction bases unmatched: 8. CDR3 length equals 16 residues. The germline CDR1 and CDR2 sequences are LNHNV and YYDKDF (reference sequence). CDR3 DNA: TGTGCCACCAGCAACGACGGCGGGGGGATCCAAGAGACCCAGTACTTC. Translation: CATSNDGGGIQETQYF. The full variable domain, its missing parts supplied by reference TRBV15 and TRBJ2-5, is DAMVIQNPRYQVTQFGKPVTLSCSQTLNHNVMYWYQQKSSQAPKLLFHYYDKDFNNEADTPDNFQSRRPNTSFCFLDIRSPGLGDTAMYLCATSNDGGGIQETQYFGPGTRLLVL.

The V and J genes are TRBV6-5 and TRBJ2-1; 7 positions match TRBD2. V lost 7 bases to trimming and J lost 6 bases; unmatched junction nucleotides: 9. The CDR3 is 14 amino acids. Germline CDR1 MNHEY, CDR2 SVGAGI. Here the CDR3 DNA reads TGTGCCAGCATTCCAGCGGGGCAAGCCAATGAGCAGTTCTTC. Amino acid sequence: CASIPAGQANEQFF.